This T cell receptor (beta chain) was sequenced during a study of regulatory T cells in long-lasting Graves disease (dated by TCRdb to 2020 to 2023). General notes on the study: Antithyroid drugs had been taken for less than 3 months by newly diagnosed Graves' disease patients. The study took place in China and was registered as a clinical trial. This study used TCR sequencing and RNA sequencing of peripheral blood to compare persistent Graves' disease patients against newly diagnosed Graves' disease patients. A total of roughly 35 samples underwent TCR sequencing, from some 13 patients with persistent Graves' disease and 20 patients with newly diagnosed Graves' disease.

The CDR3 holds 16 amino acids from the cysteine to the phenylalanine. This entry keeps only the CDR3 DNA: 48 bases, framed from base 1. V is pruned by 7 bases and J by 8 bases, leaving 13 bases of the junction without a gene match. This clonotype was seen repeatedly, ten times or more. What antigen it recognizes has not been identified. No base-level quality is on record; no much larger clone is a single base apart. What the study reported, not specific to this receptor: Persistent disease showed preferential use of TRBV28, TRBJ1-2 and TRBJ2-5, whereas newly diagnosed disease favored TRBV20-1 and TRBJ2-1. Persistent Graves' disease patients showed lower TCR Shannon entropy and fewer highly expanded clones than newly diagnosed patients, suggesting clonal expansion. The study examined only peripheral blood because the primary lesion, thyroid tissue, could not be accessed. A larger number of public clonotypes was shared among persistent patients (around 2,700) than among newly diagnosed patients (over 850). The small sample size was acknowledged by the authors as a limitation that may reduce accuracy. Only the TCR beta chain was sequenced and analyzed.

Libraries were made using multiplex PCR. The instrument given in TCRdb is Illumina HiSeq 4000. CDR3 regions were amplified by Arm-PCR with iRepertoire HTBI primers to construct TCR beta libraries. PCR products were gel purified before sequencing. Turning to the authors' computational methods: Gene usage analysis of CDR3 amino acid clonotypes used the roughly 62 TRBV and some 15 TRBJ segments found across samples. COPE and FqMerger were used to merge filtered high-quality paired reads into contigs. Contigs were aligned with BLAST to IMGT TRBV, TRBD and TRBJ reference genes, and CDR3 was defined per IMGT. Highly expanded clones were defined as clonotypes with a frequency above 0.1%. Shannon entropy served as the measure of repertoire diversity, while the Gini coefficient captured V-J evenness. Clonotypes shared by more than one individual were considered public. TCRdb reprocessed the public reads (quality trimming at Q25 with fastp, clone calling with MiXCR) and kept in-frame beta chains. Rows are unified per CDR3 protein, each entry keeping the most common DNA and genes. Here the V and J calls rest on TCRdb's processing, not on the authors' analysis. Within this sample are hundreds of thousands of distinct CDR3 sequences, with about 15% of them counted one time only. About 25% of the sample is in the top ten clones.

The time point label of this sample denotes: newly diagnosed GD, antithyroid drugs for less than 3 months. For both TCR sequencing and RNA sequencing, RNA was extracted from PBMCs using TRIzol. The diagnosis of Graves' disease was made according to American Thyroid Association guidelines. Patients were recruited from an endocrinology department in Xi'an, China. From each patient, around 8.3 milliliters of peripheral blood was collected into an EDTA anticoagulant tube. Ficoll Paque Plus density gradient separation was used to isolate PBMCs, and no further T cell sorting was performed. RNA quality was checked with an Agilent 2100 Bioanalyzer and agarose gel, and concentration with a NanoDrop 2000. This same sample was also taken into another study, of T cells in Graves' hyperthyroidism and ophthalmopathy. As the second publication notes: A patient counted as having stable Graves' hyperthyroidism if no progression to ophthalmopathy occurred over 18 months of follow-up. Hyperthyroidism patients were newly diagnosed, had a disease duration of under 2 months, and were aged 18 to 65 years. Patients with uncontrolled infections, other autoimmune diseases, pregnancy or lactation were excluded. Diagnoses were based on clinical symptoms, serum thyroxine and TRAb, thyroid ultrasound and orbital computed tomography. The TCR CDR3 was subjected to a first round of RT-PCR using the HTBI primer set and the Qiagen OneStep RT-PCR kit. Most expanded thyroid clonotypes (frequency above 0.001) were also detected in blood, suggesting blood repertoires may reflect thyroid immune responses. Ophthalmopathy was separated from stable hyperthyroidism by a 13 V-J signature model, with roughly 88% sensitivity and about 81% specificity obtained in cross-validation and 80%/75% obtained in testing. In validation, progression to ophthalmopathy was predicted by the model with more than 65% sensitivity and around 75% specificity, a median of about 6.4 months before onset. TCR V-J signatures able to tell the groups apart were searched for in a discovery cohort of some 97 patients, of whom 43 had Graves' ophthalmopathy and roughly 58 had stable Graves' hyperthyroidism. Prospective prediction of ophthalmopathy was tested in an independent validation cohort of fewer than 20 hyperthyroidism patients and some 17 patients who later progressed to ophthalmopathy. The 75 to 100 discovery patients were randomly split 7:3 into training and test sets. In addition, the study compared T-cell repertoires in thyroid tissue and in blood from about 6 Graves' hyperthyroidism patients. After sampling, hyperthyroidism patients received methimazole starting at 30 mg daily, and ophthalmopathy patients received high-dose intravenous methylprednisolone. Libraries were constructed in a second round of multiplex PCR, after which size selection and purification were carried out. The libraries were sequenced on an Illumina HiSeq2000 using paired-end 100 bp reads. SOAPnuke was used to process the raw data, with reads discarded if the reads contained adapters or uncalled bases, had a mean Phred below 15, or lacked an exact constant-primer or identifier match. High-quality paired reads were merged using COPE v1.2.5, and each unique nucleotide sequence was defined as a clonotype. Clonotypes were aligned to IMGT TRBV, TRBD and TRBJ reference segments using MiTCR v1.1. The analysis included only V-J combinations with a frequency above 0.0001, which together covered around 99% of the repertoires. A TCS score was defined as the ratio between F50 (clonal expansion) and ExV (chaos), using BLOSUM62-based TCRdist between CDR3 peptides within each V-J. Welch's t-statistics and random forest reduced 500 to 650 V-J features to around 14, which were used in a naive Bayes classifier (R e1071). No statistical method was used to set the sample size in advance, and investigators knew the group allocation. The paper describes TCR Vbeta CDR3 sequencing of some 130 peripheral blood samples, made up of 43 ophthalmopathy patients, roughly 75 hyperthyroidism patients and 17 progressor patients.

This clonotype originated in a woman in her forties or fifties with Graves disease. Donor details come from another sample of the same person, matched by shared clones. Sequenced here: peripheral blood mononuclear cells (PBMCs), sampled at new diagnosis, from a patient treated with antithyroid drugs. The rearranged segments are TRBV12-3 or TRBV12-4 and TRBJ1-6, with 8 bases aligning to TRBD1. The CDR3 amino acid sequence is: CASTPRAGGWDSPLHF. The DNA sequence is TGTGCCAGCACTCCGCGGGCAGGGGGCTGGGATTCACCCCTCCACTTT.